These 22 T cell receptor beta chains share one sample of origin, sequenced in a study of Graves' ophthalmopathy and Graves' hyperthyroidism. The study amplified TCR beta CDR3 regions using RNA transcripts. An opening RT-PCR round employed HTBI primers and preceded a second-round multiplex PCR. TCRdb processed the multiplex PCR reads anew with MiXCR; each CDR3 protein has one entry. This table holds roughly 170,000 distinct CDR3 sequences, under 45% found once. Sequences were obtained from peripheral blood. The origin of the receptors is a man in his thirties or forties with Graves' ophthalmopathy.

The rearrangement uses TRBV6-1 and TRBJ2-2, with D unclear. Germline V lookup: CDR1 MNHNS, CDR2 SASEGT. Trimming pared 8 bases from V and 7 bases from J, leaving 8 bases between. CDR3 length: 11 amino acids. The chain's CDR3 is CASRRSGELFF. The CDR3 nucleotides are TGTGCCAGCCGAAGGAGCGGGGAGCTGTTTTTT.

This clonotype appeared many times. V is TRBV7-2 and J is TRBJ2-7, with 9 bases matching TRBD1. The germline CDR1 and CDR2 sequences are SGHTA and FQGNSA. This CDR3 has 15 residues. V lost 2 bases, J lost 5 bases, and 7 bases stayed unmatched. The CDR3 reads CASSLLRTGVDEQYF. Here the CDR3 DNA reads TGTGCCAGCAGCTTACTTAGGACAGGGGTGGACGAGCAGTACTTC.

At least ten counts were recorded for this clonotype. V and J are TRBV7-3 and TRBJ1-3; tentative D call: TRBD1 (6 bases). CDR3 size: 15 residues. Germline-derived CDR1 and CDR2 are SGHTA and FQGTGA. Trimming left V 4 bases short and J 0 bases short, with 10 bases between. CDR3 DNA sequence: TGTGCCAGCAGCTGGCTCAGGGGCTCTGGAAACACCATATATTTT. This gives the protein CASSWLRGSGNTIYF. Full variable domain (missing parts from reference TRBV7-3 and TRBJ1-3): GAGVSQTPSNKVTEKGKYVELRCDPISGHTALYWYRQSLGQGPEFLIYFQGTGAADDSGLPNDRFFAVRPEGSVSTLKIQRTERGDSAVYLCASSWLRGSGNTIYFGEGSWLTVV.

The rearrangement uses TRBV30 and TRBJ1-1; D gene uncertain. Germline V gene data show CDR1 as GTSNPN and CDR2 as SVGIG (reference sequence). V was trimmed by 6 bases and J by 1 base, leaving 12 bases between them. This CDR3 comprises 13 residues. The CDR3 loop reads CACRFLENTEAFF. The CDR3 DNA sequence: TGTGCCTGTAGGTTCTTAGAGAACACTGAAGCTTTCTTT.

This clonotype was seen at least ten times. This chain links TRBV7-8 with TRBJ2-7; tentatively, D is TRBD2 (5 bases). Germline CDR1 SGHVS, CDR2 FQNEAQ. CDR3 length: 15 residues. Trimming pared 1 base from V and 4 bases from J, leaving 14 bases between. The CDR3 loop reads CASSLEVGVGYEQYF. In DNA, the CDR3 is TGTGCCAGCAGCTTAGAAGTGGGAGTCGGGTACGAGCAGTACTTC.

This clonotype was seen once. This chain joins TRBV27 and TRBJ2-5; tentative D call: TRBD1 (7 bases). Per germline, CDR1 MNHEY and CDR2 SMNVEV (reference sequence). The CDR3 runs 15 residues. V lost 5 bases and J lost 4, with 17 bases in between. The CDR3: CASSDYRGGSETQYF. The CDR3 DNA sequence: TGTGCCAGCAGTGACTACAGGGGAGGCTCAGAGACCCAGTACTTC.

J is TRBJ2-7 and V is TRBV28; D gene unclear. The CDR3 is 13 residues long. In germline, CDR1 is MDHEN, CDR2 SYDVKM. Between the trimmed V and J ends, which lost 3 bases and 4 bases, there was a span of 10 bases. CDR3: CASSFGLGYEQYF. The CDR3, as DNA: TGTGCCAGCAGTTTTGGATTAGGTTACGAGCAGTACTTC.

CDR3 nucleotide sequence: TGTGCCAGCAGTCCCCTGGGGGGCTTTGACAATCAGCCCCAGCATTTT. Its translation is CASSPLGGFDNQPQHF. J is TRBJ1-5 and V is TRBV12-3 or TRBV12-4; the D gene is possibly TRBD1 (6 bases). Trimming stripped 5 bases from V and 3 bases from J, with 17 bases between. The CDR3 covers 16 residues.

The gene calls are TRBV6-1 and TRBJ2-3; D gene ambiguous. Germline lookup yields CDR1 MNHNS and CDR2 SASEGT. The CDR3 runs 14 residues. The germline V and J ends were trimmed by 9 bases and 2 bases, with 15 bases remaining between them. The CDR3 here is CASLHGSFTDTQYF. CDR3 DNA sequence: TGTGCCAGTCTTCACGGGTCATTCACAGATACGCAGTATTTT.

This clonotype was seen ten or more times. The chain joins TRBV7-2 to TRBJ2-7, with 9 bases matching TRBD2. Germline-derived CDR1 and CDR2 are SGHTA and FQGNSA. V gave up 3 bases and J gave up 2 bases; unmatched junction bases: 8. The CDR3 is 16 amino acids. The CDR3 spells CASSLAASGIAYEQYF. The CDR3 bases are TGTGCCAGCAGCTTGGCGGCTAGCGGGATTGCCTACGAGCAGTACTTC.

The chain has TRBV12-5 and TRBJ1-5; D is unresolved. The CDR3 has 12 amino acids. With 1 base removed from V and 5 bases from J, the gap between germline ends came to 3 bases. CDR1 and CDR2 from the germline V gene are LGHNT and FRNRAP. The CDR3 reads CASGLEYQPQHF. The CDR3 nucleotides read TGTGCTAGTGGTTTGGAATATCAGCCCCAGCATTTT.

Ten or more counts support this clonotype. The chain has TRBV4-1 and TRBJ2-7; D is possibly TRBD1 (6 bases). Per the germline V gene, CDR1 is MGHRA and CDR2 is YSYEKL. V lost 0 bases and J 5 bases, leaving 11 bases between the germline ends. The CDR3 loop spans 14 amino acids. The CDR3 DNA sequence: TGCGCCAGCAGCCAAGATGCAAGGGGGAACGAGCAGTACTTC. Protein product: CASSQDARGNEQYF.

This clonotype was seen once. J is TRBJ1-2 and V is TRBV5-1, with D perhaps matching TRBD1 (6 bases). V was cut by 3 bases and J by 5 bases, with 14 bases left in between. CDR1 is SGHRS and CDR2 is YFSETQ in the germline V gene. The CDR3 length is 14 residues. CDR3 loop: CASSSRQAGYGYTF. The CDR3 DNA reads as TGCGCCAGCAGCTCCCGACAGGCCGGGTATGGCTACACCTTC.

In this sample, this clonotype turned up many times. The V and J genes are TRBV12-3 or TRBV12-4 and TRBJ1-5, with 8 bases aligning to TRBD1. The J segment lost 4 bases and the V segment lost 6 bases, leaving 2 bases of the junction unmatched. The CDR3 contains 13 residues. CDR3 sequence (DNA): TGTGCCAGCAGGGGGACAGGAAATCAGCCCCAGCATTTT. Protein product: CASRGTGNQPQHF.

In its sample, this clonotype was seen many times. The chain recombines TRBV6-2 or TRBV6-3 with TRBJ2-2; maybe TRBD2 (6 bases). In germline, CDR1 is MNHEY, CDR2 SVGEGT. V gave up 5 bases and J gave up 2 bases, with 15 bases separating them. The CDR3 is 16 amino acids. CDR3 protein: CASSRHSGANTGELFF. In nucleotides, the CDR3 is TGTGCCAGCAGTCGTCATAGCGGAGCCAACACCGGGGAGCTGTTTTTT.

This clonotype was seen once. The rearrangement joins TRBV12-3 or TRBV12-4 to TRBJ2-5, with TRBD2 as a possible D gene (6 bases). The CDR3 loop spans 13 amino acids. The V end was cut by 2 bases, the J end by 5 bases, with 9 bases between. For the CDR3, the DNA is TGTGCCAGCAGTTTATCCGGGAGTGAGACCCAGTACTTC. Its translation: CASSLSGSETQYF.

This clonotype was counted ten times or more. V usage is TRBV11-2 and J usage is TRBJ1-2; a possible D gene is TRBD1 (6 bases). There are 16 residues in the CDR3. The V end was cut by 7 bases, the J end by 7 bases, with 25 bases between. From germline, CDR1 is SGHAT and CDR2 FQNNGV. CDR3: CASTQSLSPGVRGYTF. The CDR3, as DNA: TGTGCCAGCACCCAAAGCTTATCCCCAGGGGTCCGTGGCTACACCTTC.

V usage is TRBV6-5 and J usage is TRBJ1-5; no clear D. CDR3 length: 16 amino acids. Germline V gene data show CDR1 as MNHEY and CDR2 as SVGAGI. V dropped 2 bases and J dropped 0 bases, with 11 bases sitting between them. CDR3 region: CASSYSSSNSNQPQHF. DNA for the CDR3: TGTGCCAGCAGTTACAGTAGCAGTAATAGCAATCAGCCCCAGCATTTT.

This clonotype is medium-sized within its sample. The rearrangement uses TRBV12-3 or TRBV12-4 and TRBJ1-1, with TRBD1 as a possible D gene (6 bases). Trimming removed 7 bases at V and 0 bases at J, with 12 bases between. The CDR3 is 14 residues long. This CDR3 is CASTAQGLNTEAFF. CDR3 sequence (DNA): TGTGCCAGCACCGCCCAGGGGTTGAACACTGAAGCTTTCTTT.

The table lists this clonotype with many counts. The chain recombines TRBV12-3 or TRBV12-4 with TRBJ1-1; TRBD1 matches at 7 bases. This CDR3 comprises 14 residues. V lost 5 bases and J lost 0; bases outside the gene matches: 3. The CDR3 DNA reads as TGTGCCAGCAGTCCCCAGGGGGTGAACACTGAAGCTTTCTTT. This codes for CASSPQGVNTEAFF.

This clonotype was seen at least ten times. The chain uses TRBV30 and TRBJ1-1; D is unclear. The V gene lost 3 bases and the J gene lost 3 bases, with 11 bases spanning the gap. This CDR3 has 13 amino acids. CDR1 and CDR2 from the germline V gene are GTSNPN and SVGIG (reference sequence). The CDR3 nucleotides are TGTGCCTGGAGGCTGGATCTGGACACTGAAGCTTTCTTT. Its protein is CAWRLDLDTEAFF.

The chain has TRBV20-1 and TRBJ2-5, with a possible D match to TRBD2 (5 bases). Germline CDR1 DFQATT, CDR2 SNEGSKA (reference sequence). The CDR3 loop spans 13 amino acids. Trimming took off 7 bases at V and 5 bases at J, with 17 bases between the two ends. CDR3 sequence reads: CSGMAGARETQYF. The DNA of the CDR3 is TGCAGTGGAATGGCGGGCGCGCGGGAGACCCAGTACTTC.